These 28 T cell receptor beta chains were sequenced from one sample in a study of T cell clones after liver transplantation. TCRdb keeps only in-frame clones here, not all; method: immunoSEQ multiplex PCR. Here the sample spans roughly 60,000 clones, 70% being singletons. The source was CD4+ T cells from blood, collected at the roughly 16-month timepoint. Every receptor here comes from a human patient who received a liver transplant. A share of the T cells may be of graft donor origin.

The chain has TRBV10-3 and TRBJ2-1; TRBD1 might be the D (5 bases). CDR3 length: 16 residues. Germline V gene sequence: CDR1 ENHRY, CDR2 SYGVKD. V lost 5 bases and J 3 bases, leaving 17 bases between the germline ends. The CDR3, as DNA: TGTGCCATCAGTCCCGGACAAAACCCCCGCTACAATGAGCAGTTCTTC. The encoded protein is CAISPGQNPRYNEQFF.

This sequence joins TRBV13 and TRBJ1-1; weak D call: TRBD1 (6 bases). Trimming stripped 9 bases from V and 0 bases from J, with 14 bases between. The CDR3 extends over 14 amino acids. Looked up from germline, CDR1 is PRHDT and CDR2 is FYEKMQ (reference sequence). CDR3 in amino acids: CASTWRGMNTEAFF. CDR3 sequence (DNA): TGTGCCAGTACATGGAGGGGGATGAACACTGAAGCTTTCTTT. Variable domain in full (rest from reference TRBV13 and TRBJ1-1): AAGVIQSPRHLIKEKRETATLKCYPIPRHDTVYWYQQGPGQDPQFLISFYEKMQSDKGSIPDRFSAQQFSDYHSELNMSSLELGDSALYFCASTWRGMNTEAFFGQGTRLTVV.

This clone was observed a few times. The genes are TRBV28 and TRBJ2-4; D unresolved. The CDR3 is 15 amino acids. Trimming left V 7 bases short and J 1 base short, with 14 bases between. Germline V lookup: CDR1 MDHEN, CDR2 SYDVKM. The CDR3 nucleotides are TGTGCCAGCACCAATTCCAAAGGGGCCAAAAACATTCAGTACTTC. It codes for CASTNSKGAKNIQYF.

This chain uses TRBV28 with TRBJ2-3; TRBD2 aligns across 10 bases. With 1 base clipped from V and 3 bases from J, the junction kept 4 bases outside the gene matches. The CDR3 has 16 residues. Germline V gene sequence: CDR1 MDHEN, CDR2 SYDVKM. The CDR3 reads CASSLSAGGLTDTQYF. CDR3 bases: TGTGCCAGCAGTTTATCAGCGGGGGGGCTAACAGATACGCAGTATTTT.

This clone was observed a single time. For the CDR3, the DNA is TGTGCCAGCAGCTTAGACAGGGGGCTCGAGCAGTACTTC. Translation gives CASSLDRGLEQYF. The genes are TRBV11-2 and TRBJ2-7; 8 nucleotides line up with TRBD1. Germline V gives CDR1 SGHAT, CDR2 FQNNGV. The CDR3 runs to 13 residues. J gave up 6 bases and V 0 bases, and 1 base lay outside the gene matches.

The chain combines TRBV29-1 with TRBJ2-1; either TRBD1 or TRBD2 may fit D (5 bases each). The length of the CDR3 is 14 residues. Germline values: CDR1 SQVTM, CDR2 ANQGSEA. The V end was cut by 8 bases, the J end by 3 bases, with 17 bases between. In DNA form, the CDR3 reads TGCAGCTATGCAACCGGGACGGGCTACAATGAGCAGTTCTTC. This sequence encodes CSYATGTGYNEQFF.

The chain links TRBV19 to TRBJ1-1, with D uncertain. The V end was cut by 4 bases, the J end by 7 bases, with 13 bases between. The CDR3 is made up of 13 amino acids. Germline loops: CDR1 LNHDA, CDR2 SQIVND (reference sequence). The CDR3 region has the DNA TGTGCCAGTAGTAAACAGACTACAGATGAAGCTTTCTTT. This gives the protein CASSKQTTDEAFF. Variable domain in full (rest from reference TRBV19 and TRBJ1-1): DGGITQSPKYLFRKEGQNVTLSCEQNLNHDAMYWYRQDPGQGLRLIYYSQIVNDFQKGDIAEGYSVSREKKESFPLTVTSAQKNPTAFYLCASSKQTTDEAFFGQGTRLTVV.

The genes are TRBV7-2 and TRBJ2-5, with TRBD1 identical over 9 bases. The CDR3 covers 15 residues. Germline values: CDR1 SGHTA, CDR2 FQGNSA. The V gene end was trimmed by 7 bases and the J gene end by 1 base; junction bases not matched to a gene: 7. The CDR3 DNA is TGTGCCAGCACCCCACCGGGACAGGGCCAAGAGACCCAGTACTTC. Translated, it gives CASTPPGQGQETQYF.

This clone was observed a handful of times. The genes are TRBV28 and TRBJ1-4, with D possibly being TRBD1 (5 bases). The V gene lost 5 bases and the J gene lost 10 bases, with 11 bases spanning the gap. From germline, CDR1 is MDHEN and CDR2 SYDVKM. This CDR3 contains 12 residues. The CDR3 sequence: CASSLRAGKLFF. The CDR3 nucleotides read TGTGCCAGCAGTCTCAGGGCAGGAAAACTGTTTTTT.

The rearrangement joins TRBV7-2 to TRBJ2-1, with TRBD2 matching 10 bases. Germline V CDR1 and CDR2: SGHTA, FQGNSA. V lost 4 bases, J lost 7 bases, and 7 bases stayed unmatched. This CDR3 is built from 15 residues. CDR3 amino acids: CASSWRLAGRNEQFF. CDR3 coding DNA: TGTGCCAGCAGCTGGAGACTAGCGGGCCGTAATGAGCAGTTCTTC.

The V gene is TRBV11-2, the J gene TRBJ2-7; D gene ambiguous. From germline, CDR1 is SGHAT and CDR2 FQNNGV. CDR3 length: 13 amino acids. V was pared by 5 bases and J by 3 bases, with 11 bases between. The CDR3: CASSRAAVYEQYF. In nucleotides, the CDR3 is TGTGCCAGCAGCCGCGCGGCAGTCTACGAGCAGTACTTC.

CDR3 amino acids: CSVHPQGKQFF. The CDR3 coding sequence is TGCAGCGTTCACCCACAGGGGAAGCAGTTCTTC. The chain combines TRBV29-1 with TRBJ2-1; 7 bases agree with TRBD1. CDR1 SQVTM and CDR2 ANQGSEA come from the germline V gene. J gave up 11 bases and V 5 bases, and 6 bases lay outside the gene matches. CDR3 length equals 11 residues.

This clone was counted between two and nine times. The CDR3 is CASSPQGSTTEAFF. The CDR3 DNA sequence: TGTGCCAGCTCACCACAGGGTTCGACCACTGAAGCTTTCTTT. The J gene is TRBJ1-1, the V gene TRBV18; D is undetermined. The CDR3 runs to 14 residues. CDR1 and CDR2 from the germline V gene are KGHSH and LQKENI. Trimming took 1 base from V and 4 from J, leaving 10 bases between them.

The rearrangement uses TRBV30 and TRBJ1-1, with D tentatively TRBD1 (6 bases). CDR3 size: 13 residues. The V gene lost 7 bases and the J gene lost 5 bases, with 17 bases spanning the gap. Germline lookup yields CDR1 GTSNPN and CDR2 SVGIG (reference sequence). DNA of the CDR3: TGTGCCTCCAAGGGGGGGCTCAGGACTGAAGCTTTCTTT. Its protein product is CASKGGLRTEAFF.

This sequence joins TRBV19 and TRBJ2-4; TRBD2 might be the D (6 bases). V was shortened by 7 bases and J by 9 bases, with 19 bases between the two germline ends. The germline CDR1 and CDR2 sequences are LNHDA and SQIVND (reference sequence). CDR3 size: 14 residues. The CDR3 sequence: CASTRSGLEGIQYF. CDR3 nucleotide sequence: TGTGCCAGTACCCGATCCGGCCTGGAGGGCATTCAGTACTTC.

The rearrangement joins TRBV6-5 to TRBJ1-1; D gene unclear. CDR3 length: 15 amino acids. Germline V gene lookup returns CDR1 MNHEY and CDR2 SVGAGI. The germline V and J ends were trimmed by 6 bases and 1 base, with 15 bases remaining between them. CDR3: CASSPSVLANTEAFF. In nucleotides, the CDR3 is TGTGCCAGCAGCCCCTCGGTCTTAGCGAACACTGAAGCTTTCTTT.

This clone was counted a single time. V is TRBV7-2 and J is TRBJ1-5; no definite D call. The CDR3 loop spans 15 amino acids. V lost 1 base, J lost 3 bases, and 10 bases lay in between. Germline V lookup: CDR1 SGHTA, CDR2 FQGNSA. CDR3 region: CASSLDAGYNQPQHF. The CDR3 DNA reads TGTGCCAGCAGCTTAGATGCCGGGTACAATCAGCCCCAGCATTTT.

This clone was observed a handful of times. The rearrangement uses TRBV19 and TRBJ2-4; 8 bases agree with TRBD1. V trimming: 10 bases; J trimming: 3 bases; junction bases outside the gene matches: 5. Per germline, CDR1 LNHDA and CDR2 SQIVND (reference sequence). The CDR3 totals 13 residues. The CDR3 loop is CATETGVKNIQYF. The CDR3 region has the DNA TGTGCCACCGAGACAGGGGTCAAAAACATTCAGTACTTC.

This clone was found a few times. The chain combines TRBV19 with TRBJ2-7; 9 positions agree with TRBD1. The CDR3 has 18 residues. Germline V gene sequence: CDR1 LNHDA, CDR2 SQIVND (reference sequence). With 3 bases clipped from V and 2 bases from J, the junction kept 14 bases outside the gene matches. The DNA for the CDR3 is TGTGCCAGTAGTATGCAAGTCGGGACAGGGCCCAAAACCTACGAGCAGTACTTC. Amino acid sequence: CASSMQVGTGPKTYEQYF.

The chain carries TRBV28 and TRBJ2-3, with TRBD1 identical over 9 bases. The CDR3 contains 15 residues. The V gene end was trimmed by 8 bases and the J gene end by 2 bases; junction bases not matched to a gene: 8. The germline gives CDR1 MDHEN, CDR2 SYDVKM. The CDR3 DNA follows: TGTGCCAGCGCTCCGGGACAGGGATTCACAGATACGCAGTATTTT. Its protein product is CASAPGQGFTDTQYF.

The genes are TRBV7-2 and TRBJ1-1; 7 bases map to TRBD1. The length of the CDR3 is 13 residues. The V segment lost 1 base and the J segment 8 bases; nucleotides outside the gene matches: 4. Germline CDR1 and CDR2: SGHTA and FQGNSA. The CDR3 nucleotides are TGTGCCAGCAGCTTAGGACAGGGAGGCGAAGCTTTCTTT. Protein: CASSLGQGGEAFF.

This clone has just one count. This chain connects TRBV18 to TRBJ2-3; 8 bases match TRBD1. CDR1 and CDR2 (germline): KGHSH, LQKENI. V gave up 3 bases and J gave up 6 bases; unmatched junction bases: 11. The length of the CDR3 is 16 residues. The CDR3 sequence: CASSPLGQGRGDTQYF. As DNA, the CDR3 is TGTGCCAGCTCACCTTTAGGACAGGGACGGGGCGATACGCAGTATTTT.

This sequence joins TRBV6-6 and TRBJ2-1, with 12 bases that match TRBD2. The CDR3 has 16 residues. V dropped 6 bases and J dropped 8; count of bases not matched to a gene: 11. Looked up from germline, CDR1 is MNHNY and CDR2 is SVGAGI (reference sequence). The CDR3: CASRTELAGGPYEQFF. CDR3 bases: TGTGCCAGCAGGACCGAGCTAGCGGGAGGGCCCTATGAGCAGTTCTTC.

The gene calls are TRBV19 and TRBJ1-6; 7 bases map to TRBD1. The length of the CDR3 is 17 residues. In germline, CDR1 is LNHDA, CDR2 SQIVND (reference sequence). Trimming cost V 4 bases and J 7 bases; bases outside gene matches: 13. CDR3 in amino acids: CASSRTEGTVLNSPLHF. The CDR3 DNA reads TGTGCCAGTAGTAGAACCGAAGGGACAGTTCTAAATTCACCCCTCCACTTT.

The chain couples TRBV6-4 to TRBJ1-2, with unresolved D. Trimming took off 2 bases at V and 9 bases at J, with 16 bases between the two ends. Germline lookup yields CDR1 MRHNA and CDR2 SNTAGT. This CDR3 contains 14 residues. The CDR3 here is CASSDLLAPYRYTF. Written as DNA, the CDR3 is TGTGCCAGCAGTGACCTATTGGCGCCTTATCGCTACACCTTC.

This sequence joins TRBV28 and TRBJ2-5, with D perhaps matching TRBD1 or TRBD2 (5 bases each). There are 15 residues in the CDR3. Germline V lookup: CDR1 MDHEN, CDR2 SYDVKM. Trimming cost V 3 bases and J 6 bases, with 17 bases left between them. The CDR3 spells CASSFGGTVGKTQYF. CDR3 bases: TGTGCCAGCAGTTTTGGTGGGACGGTGGGTAAGACCCAGTACTTC.

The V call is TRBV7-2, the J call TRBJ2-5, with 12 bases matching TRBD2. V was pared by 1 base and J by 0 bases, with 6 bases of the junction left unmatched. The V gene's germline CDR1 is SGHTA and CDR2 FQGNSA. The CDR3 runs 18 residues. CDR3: CASSLGALAGGYQETQYF. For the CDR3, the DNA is TGTGCCAGCAGCTTAGGCGCGCTAGCGGGGGGGTACCAAGAGACCCAGTACTTC.

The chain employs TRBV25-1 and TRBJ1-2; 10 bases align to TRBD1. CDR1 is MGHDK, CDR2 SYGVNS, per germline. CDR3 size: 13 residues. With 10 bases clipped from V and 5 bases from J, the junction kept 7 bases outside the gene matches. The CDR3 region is CATVDRGGYGYTF. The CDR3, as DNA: TGTGCCACCGTGGACAGGGGGGGATATGGCTACACCTTC.